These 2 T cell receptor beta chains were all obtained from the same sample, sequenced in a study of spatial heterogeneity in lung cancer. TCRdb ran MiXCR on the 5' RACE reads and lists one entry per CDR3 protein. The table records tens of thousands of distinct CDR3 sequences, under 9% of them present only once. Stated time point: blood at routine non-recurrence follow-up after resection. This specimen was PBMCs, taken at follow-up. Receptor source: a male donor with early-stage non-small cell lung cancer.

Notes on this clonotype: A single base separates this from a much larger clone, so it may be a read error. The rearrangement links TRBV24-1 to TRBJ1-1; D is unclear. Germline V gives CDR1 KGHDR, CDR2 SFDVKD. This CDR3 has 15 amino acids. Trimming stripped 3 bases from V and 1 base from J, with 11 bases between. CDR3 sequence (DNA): TGTGCCACCAGTGATCAGGAAACGCAGAACACTGAAGCTTTCTTT. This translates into CATSDQETQNTEAFF.

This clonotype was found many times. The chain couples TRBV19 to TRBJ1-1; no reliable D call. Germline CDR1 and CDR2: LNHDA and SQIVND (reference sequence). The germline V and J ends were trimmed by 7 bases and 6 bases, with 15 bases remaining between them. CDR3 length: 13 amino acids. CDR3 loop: CASNNLVGAEAFF. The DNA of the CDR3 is TGTGCCAGTAACAATCTCGTGGGAGCTGAAGCTTTCTTT.